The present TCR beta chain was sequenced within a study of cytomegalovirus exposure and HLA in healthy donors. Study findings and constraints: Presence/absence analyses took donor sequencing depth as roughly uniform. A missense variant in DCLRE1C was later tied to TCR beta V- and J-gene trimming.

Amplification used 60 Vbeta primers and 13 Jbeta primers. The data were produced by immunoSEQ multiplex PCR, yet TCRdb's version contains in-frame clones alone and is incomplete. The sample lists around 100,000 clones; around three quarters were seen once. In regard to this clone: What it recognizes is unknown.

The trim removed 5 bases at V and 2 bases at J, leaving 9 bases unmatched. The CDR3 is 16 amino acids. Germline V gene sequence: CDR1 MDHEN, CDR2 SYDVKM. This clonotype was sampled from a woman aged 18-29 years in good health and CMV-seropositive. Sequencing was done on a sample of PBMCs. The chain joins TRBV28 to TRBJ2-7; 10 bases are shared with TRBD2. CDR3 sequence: CASSPTYGLAAYEQYF. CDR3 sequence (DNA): TGTGCCAGCAGTCCGACCTACGGACTAGCGGCCTACGAGCAGTACTTC.